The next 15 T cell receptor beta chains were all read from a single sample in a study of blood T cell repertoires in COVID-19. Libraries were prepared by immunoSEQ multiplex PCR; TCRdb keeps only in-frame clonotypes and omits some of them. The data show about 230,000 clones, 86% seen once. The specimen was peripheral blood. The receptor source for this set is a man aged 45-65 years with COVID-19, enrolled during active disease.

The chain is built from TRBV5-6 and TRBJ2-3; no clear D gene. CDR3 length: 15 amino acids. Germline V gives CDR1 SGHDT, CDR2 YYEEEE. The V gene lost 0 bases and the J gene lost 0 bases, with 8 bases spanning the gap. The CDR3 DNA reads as TGTGCCAGCAGCTTGGTCGGCGGAAGCACAGATACGCAGTATTTT. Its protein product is CASSLVGGSTDTQYF.

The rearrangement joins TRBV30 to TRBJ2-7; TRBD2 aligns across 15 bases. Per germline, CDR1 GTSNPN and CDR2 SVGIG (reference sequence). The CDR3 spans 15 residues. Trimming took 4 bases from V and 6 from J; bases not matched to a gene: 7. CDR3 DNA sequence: TGTGCCTGGAATCCGGGACTAGCGGGAGGTGGCGAGCAGTACTTC. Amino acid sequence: CAWNPGLAGGGEQYF.

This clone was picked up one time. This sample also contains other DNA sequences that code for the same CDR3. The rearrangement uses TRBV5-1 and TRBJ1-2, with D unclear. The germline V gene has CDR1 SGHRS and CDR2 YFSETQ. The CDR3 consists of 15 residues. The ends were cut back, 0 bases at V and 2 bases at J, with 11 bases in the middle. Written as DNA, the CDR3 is TGCGCCAGCAGCTTGGAATCGGGCGGGAACTATGGCTACACCTTC. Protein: CASSLESGGNYGYTF.

As DNA, the CDR3 is TGTGCCAGTAGTTTGGACAGGTCCCGGAATGAGCAGTTCTTC. Its protein is CASSLDRSRNEQFF. The gene calls are TRBV19 and TRBJ2-1, with 7 positions matching TRBD1. This CDR3 is 14 amino acids long. The J segment lost 7 bases and the V segment lost 5 bases, leaving 8 bases of the junction unmatched. Germline loops: CDR1 LNHDA, CDR2 SQIVND (reference sequence). Variable domain in full (rest from reference TRBV19 and TRBJ2-1): DGGITQSPKYLFRKEGQNVTLSCEQNLNHDAMYWYRQDPGQGLRLIYYSQIVNDFQKGDIAEGYSVSREKKESFPLTVTSAQKNPTAFYLCASSLDRSRNEQFFGPGTRLTVL.

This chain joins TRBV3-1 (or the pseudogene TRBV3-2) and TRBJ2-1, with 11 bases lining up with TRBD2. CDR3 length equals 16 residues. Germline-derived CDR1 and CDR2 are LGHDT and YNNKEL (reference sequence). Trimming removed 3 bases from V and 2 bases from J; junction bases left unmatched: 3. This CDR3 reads CASSQQLAGAYNEQFF. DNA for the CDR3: TGTGCCAGCAGCCAGCAACTAGCGGGGGCCTACAATGAGCAGTTCTTC.

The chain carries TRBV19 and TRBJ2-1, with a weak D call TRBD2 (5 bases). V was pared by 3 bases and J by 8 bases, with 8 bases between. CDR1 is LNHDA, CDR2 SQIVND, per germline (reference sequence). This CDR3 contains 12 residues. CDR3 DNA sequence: TGTGCCAGTAGTATCGGACTCCATGAGCAGTTCTTC. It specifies CASSIGLHEQFF.

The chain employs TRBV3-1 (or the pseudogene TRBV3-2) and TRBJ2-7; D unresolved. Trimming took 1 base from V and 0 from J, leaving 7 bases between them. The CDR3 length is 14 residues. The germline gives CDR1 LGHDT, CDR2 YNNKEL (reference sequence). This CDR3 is CASSQGPSSYEQYF. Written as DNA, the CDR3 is TGTGCCAGCAGCCAAGGGCCCAGCTCCTACGAGCAGTACTTC.

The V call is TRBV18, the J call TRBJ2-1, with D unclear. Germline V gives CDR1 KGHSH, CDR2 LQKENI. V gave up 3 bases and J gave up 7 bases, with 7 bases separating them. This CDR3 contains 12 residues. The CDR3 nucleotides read TGTGCCAGCTCACCCTTGGAGAATGAGCAGTTCTTC. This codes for CASSPLENEQFF.

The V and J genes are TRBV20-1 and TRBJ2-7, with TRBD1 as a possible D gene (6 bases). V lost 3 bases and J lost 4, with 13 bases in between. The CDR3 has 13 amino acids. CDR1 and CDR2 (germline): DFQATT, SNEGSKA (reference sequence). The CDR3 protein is CSASGPGVYEQYF. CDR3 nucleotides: TGCAGTGCTAGTGGGCCAGGGGTGTACGAGCAGTACTTC.

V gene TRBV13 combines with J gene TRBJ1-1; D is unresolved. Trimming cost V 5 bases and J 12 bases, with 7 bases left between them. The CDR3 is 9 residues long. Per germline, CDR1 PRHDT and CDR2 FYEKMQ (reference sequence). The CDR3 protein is CASSPSPFF. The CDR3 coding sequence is TGTGCCAGCAGCCCCTCCCCTTTCTTT.

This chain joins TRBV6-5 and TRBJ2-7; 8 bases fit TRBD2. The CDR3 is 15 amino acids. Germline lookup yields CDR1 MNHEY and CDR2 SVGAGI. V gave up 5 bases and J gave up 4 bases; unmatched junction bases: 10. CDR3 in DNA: TGTGCCAGCAGTCCGGGGGGGGGTAACCGGTACGAGCAGTACTTC. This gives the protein CASSPGGGNRYEQYF.

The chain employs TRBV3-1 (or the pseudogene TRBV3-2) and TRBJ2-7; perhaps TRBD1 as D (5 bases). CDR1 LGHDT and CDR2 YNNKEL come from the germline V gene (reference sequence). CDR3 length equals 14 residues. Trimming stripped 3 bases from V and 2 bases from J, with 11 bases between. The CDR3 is CASSQATDTYEQYF. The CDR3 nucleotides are TGTGCCAGCAGCCAGGCGACAGATACCTACGAGCAGTACTTC.

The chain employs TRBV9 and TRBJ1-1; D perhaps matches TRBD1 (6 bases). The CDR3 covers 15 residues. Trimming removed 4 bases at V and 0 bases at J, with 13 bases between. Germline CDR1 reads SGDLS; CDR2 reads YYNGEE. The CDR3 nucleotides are TGTGCCAGCAGCCCTAGACAGGTAATGAACACTGAAGCTTTCTTT. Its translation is CASSPRQVMNTEAFF.

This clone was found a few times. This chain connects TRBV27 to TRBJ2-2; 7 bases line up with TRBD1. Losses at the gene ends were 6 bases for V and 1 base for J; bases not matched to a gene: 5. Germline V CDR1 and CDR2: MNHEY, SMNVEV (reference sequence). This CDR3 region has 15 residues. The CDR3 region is CASRTGQKNTGELFF. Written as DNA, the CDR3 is TGTGCCAGCAGAACGGGACAGAAGAACACCGGGGAGCTGTTTTTT.

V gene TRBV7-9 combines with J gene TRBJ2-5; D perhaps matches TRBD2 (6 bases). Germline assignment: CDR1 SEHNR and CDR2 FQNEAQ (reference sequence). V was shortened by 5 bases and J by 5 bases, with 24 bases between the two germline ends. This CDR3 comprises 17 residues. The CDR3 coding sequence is TGTGCCAGCAGCCTGGAGGGTAGGAATACCCTGAGGGAGACCCAGTACTTC. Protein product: CASSLEGRNTLRETQYF.